The 24 T cell receptor beta chains reported below all come from one sample, sequenced in a study of T cell responses to AZD1222 COVID-19 vaccine. Assay used: immunoSEQ multiplex PCR; TCRdb lists only in-frame clones, some missing. The data contain 150,000 or so clones, roughly 93% of them singletons. Sequences were derived from peripheral blood, sampled on day 0 of AZD1222 vaccination. Receptors originate from an adult in good health.

The V gene is TRBV11-3, the J gene TRBJ1-2; 11 positions agree with TRBD1. J gave up 6 bases and V 0 bases, and 6 bases lay outside the gene matches. The CDR3 has 16 amino acids. Germline V lookup: CDR1 SGHNT, CDR2 YENEEA. The CDR3 is CASSLDTRTGGDGYTF. CDR3 nucleotide sequence: TGTGCCAGCAGCTTAGATACTAGGACAGGGGGCGATGGCTACACCTTC.

The DNA of the CDR3 is TGTGCCACCAGCAGAGGAACCGGGACTAGCGGGGGGTCGAGCTCCTACAATGAGCAGTTCTTC. Its protein product is CATSRGTGTSGGSSSYNEQFF. J is TRBJ2-1 and V is TRBV15; TRBD2 matches at 15 bases. Germline lookup yields CDR1 LNHNV and CDR2 YYDKDF (reference sequence). The CDR3 totals 21 residues. After removal of 1 base from V and 0 bases from J, the junction contained 10 bases not matched to a gene.

The rearrangement uses TRBV5-1 and TRBJ2-1; no reliable D call. From germline, CDR1 is SGHRS and CDR2 YFSETQ. V lost 7 bases and J lost 0, with 14 bases in between. The CDR3 spans 15 residues. The CDR3 bases are TGCGCCAGCGCCCTCAGAGAACCCTCCTACAATGAGCAGTTCTTC. Amino acids: CASALREPSYNEQFF.

The gene calls are TRBV2 and TRBJ1-6; D is undetermined. The CDR3 sequence is 12 residues long. Germline V gene lookup returns CDR1 SNHLY and CDR2 FYNNEI. The germline V and J ends were trimmed by 6 bases and 10 bases, with 10 bases remaining between them. CDR3 bases: TGTGCCAGCAGGGGCAGATCGTCACCCCTCCACTTT. Its translation: CASRGRSSPLHF.

The chain employs TRBV21-1 and TRBJ1-6. TRBV21-1 is designated a pseudogene. The CDR3 is 16 residues long. CDR3 in amino acids: CASIWGVSSCNSPLHF. The DNA of the CDR3 is TGTGCCAGCATATGGGGAGTCAGCTCCTGTAATTCACCCCTCCACTTT.

This sequence joins TRBV15 and TRBJ1-1; D not resolved. The germline CDR1 and CDR2 sequences are LNHNV and YYDKDF (reference sequence). This CDR3 is built from 12 residues. Trimming took 0 bases from V and 7 from J, leaving 6 bases between them. For the CDR3, the DNA is TGTGCCACCAGCAGAGAAAGAAATGAAGCTTTCTTT. This sequence encodes CATSRERNEAFF.

V gene TRBV6-6 combines with J gene TRBJ2-5; D remains ambiguous. Trimming pared 4 bases from V and 2 bases from J, leaving 8 bases between. There are 13 residues in the CDR3. Germline V gene lookup returns CDR1 MNHNY and CDR2 SVGAGI (reference sequence). The CDR3 is CASSFQNQETQYF. The CDR3 DNA sequence: TGTGCCAGCAGTTTTCAGAATCAAGAGACCCAGTACTTC.

V gene TRBV9 combines with J gene TRBJ1-1, with D tentatively TRBD1 (5 bases). Trimming took 0 bases from V and 1 from J, leaving 10 bases between them. Germline CDR1 and CDR2: SGDLS and YYNGEE. This CDR3 spans 15 amino acids. The CDR3 spells CASSVAGRENTEAFF. In nucleotides, the CDR3 is TGTGCCAGCAGCGTAGCCGGCAGGGAGAACACTGAAGCTTTCTTT.

V and J are TRBV7-3 and TRBJ2-2; TRBD1 or TRBD2 may be the D gene (5 bases each). V gave up 5 bases and J gave up 6 bases, with 10 bases separating them. This CDR3 has 13 residues. Germline V gene data show CDR1 as SGHTA and CDR2 as FQGTGA. CDR3 sequence: CASSPRGAGELFF. DNA of the CDR3: TGTGCCAGCAGCCCGAGGGGTGCCGGGGAGCTGTTTTTT.

The chain recombines TRBV27 with TRBJ2-1; D is unclear. Between the trimmed V and J ends, which lost 5 bases and 1 base, there was a span of 21 bases. CDR1 and CDR2 (germline): MNHEY, SMNVEV (reference sequence). The CDR3 is made up of 18 amino acids. In nucleotides, the CDR3 is TGTGCCAGCAGTCCACCCCCTCAAGACTGGAATTCCTACAATGAGCAGTTCTTC. This translates into CASSPPPQDWNSYNEQFF.

CDR3 sequence (DNA): TGTGCCAGCAGCGGGACAGCCCAGGGGGGCACTGAAGCTTTCTTT. This translates into CASSGTAQGGTEAFF. The V call is TRBV9, the J call TRBJ1-1, with 7 bases lining up with TRBD1. CDR1 and CDR2 (germline): SGDLS, YYNGEE. The junction had 9 bases not matched to a gene; V was cut back by 3 bases and J by 4 bases. This CDR3 has 15 amino acids.

For this clone: The junction departs from germline at one end; a sequencing error may be responsible. This sequence joins TRBV4-2 and TRBJ2-3, with 9 bases that match TRBD2. This CDR3 contains 18 residues. Germline V lookup: CDR1 LGHNA, CDR2 YNFKEQ. The CDR3 loop is CACRGWWRGGDNTDTQYF. CDR3 sequence (DNA): TGTGCCTGCAGGGGATGGTGGCGGGGGGGCGATAACACAGATACGCAGTATTTT.

The chain has TRBV7-9 and TRBJ2-5; D may correspond to TRBD1 or TRBD2 (5 bases each). V lost 5 bases, J lost 5 bases, and 21 bases lay in between. Germline V gene data show CDR1 as SEHNR and CDR2 as FQNEAQ (reference sequence). The CDR3 extends over 16 amino acids. The CDR3 DNA follows: TGTGCCAGCAGCCCTATTTCGGGGCACACATGGGAGACCCAGTACTTC. Its protein product is CASSPISGHTWETQYF.

The CDR3 spells CASSPWGPDRGGYEQYF. The DNA of the CDR3 is TGTGCCAGCAGCCCCTGGGGTCCTGACAGGGGAGGGTACGAGCAGTACTTC. The chain employs TRBV3-1 (or the pseudogene TRBV3-2) and TRBJ2-7; the D gene is possibly TRBD1 (8 bases). Trimming shortened V by 4 bases and J by 4 bases, and 23 bases separated the two germline ends. Germline assignment: CDR1 LGHDT and CDR2 YNNKEL (reference sequence). This CDR3 contains 17 residues.

This sequence joins TRBV6-5 and TRBJ1-2, with TRBD1 as a possible D gene (5 bases). The CDR3 has 13 amino acids. Germline loops: CDR1 MNHEY, CDR2 SVGAGI. Trimming took off 4 bases at V and 2 bases at J, with 8 bases between the two ends. In DNA, the CDR3 is TGTGCCAGCAGTTCCGGGACGAACTATGGCTACACCTTC. Translating it yields CASSSGTNYGYTF.

The chain links TRBV11-2 to TRBJ1-2, with D maybe TRBD1 (6 bases). V was clipped by 0 bases and J by 4 bases, with 6 bases between them. The CDR3 is 13 residues long. Per germline, CDR1 SGHAT and CDR2 FQNNGV. The CDR3 DNA reads as TGTGCCAGCAGCTTAGAAGGGGGCTATGGCTACACCTTC. This encodes CASSLEGGYGYTF.

The genes are TRBV7-9 and TRBJ1-1; D is perhaps TRBD1 (5 bases). The CDR3 has 12 amino acids. Deletions cut 8 bases from V and 4 bases from J, with 11 bases between. The germline gives CDR1 SEHNR, CDR2 FQNEAQ (reference sequence). CDR3 sequence: CASGAVSTEAFF. CDR3 DNA: TGTGCCAGCGGGGCGGTAAGCACTGAAGCTTTCTTT.

This clone has a single count. The chain is built from TRBV3-1 (or the pseudogene TRBV3-2) and TRBJ1-2, with 10 bases aligning to TRBD1. The CDR3 runs to 15 residues. Losses at the gene ends were 4 bases for V and 7 bases for J; bases not matched to a gene: 9. Germline loops: CDR1 LGHDT, CDR2 YNNKEL (reference sequence). CDR3 in amino acids: CASSLWTGGTGGYTF. The CDR3 DNA reads as TGTGCCAGCAGCCTATGGACAGGGGGGACAGGTGGCTACACCTTC.

J is TRBJ1-2 and V is TRBV6-1, with D perhaps matching TRBD1 (5 bases). Per germline, CDR1 MNHNS and CDR2 SASEGT. The length of the CDR3 is 13 residues. V lost 2 bases, J lost 3 bases, and 7 bases lay in between. The CDR3 nucleotides are TGTGCCAGCAGTGAACAGGGAGACTATGGCTACACCTTC. This codes for CASSEQGDYGYTF.

The chain carries TRBV28 and TRBJ1-2, with no clear D. Germline V gene sequence: CDR1 MDHEN, CDR2 SYDVKM. The V end lost 10 bases, the J end lost 2 bases, and 17 bases lay between the germline ends. This CDR3 region has 14 residues. The CDR3 DNA reads as TGTGCCACCGGGCCCACACCCCAGAACTATGGCTACACCTTC. This sequence encodes CATGPTPQNYGYTF.

The chain uses TRBV6-4 and TRBJ2-6; D is unclear. The CDR3 length is 20 residues. The V and J ends lost 7 bases and 0 bases respectively, with 25 bases between them. Germline CDR1 reads MRHNA; CDR2 reads SNTAGT. CDR3 sequence: CASMLLESRSYRSGANVLTF. CDR3 DNA: TGTGCCAGCATGCTGTTGGAGAGCCGGTCTTATCGCTCTGGGGCCAACGTCCTGACTTTC.

V is TRBV7-6 and J is TRBJ2-5; TRBD1 matches 10 bases. Unmatched junction bases numbered 11, after V lost 0 bases and J lost 4 bases. The germline V gene has CDR1 SGHVS and CDR2 FNYEAQ. This CDR3 is 18 amino acids long. The CDR3 sequence is CASSLAVFRTGGGETQYF. The CDR3 nucleotides read TGTGCCAGCAGCTTAGCCGTATTTAGGACAGGGGGTGGAGAGACCCAGTACTTC.

This chain connects TRBV12-3 or TRBV12-4 to TRBJ2-5, with D unclear. Trimming stripped 4 bases from V and 2 bases from J, with 8 bases between. This CDR3 comprises 13 residues. CDR3 region: CASSSQRQETQYF. The CDR3 region has the DNA TGTGCCAGCAGTTCACAGAGACAAGAGACCCAGTACTTC.

The V gene is TRBV10-1, the J gene TRBJ1-1; no firm D call. The CDR3 sequence is 13 residues long. The germline gives CDR1 WNHNN, CDR2 SYGVQD (reference sequence). V lost 6 bases and J 0 bases, leaving 8 bases between the germline ends. CDR3 region: CASRLAMNTEAFF. The DNA for the CDR3 is TGCGCCAGCAGGCTAGCAATGAACACTGAAGCTTTCTTT.